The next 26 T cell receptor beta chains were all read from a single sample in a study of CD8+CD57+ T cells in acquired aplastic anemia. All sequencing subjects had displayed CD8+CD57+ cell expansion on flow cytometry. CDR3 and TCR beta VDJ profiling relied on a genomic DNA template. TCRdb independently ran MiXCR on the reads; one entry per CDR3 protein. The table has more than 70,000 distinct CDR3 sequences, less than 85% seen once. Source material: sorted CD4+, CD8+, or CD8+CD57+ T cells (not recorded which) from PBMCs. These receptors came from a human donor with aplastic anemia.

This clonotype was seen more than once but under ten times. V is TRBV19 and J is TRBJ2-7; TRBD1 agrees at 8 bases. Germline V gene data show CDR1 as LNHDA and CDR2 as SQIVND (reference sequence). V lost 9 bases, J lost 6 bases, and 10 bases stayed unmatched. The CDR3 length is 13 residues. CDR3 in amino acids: CASRGQAASEQYF. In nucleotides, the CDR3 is TGTGCCAGCCGGGGACAGGCAGCGTCCGAGCAGTACTTC.

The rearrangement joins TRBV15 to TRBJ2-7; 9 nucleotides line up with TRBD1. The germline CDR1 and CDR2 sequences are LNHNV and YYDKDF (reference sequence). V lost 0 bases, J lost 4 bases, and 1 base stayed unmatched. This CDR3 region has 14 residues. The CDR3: CATSREGTGYEQYF. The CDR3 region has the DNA TGTGCCACCAGCAGAGAAGGGACAGGGTACGAGCAGTACTTC.

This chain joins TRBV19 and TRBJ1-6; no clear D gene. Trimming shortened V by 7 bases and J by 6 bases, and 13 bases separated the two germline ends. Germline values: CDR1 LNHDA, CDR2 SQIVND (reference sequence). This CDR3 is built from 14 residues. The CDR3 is CASTRSEGNSPLHF. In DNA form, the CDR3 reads TGTGCCAGTACTCGATCGGAGGGTAATTCACCCCTCCACTTT. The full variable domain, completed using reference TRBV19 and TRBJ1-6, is DGGITQSPKYLFRKEGQNVTLSCEQNLNHDAMYWYRQDPGQGLRLIYYSQIVNDFQKGDIAEGYSVSREKKESFPLTVTSAQKNPTAFYLCASTRSEGNSPLHFGNGTRLTVT.

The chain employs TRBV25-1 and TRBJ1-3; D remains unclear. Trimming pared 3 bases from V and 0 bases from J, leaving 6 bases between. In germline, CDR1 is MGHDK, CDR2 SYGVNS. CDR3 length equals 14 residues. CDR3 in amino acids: CASSDSLSGNTIYF. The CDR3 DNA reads TGTGCCAGCAGTGACAGTCTCTCTGGAAACACCATATATTTT.

CDR3: CASSEYKAGGPGNEQFF. CDR3 nucleotide sequence: TGTGCCAGCAGTGAATATAAAGCGGGAGGGCCCGGGAATGAGCAGTTCTTC. The chain is built from TRBV25-1 and TRBJ2-1; 10 bases align to TRBD2. The CDR3 is 17 amino acids. Germline V gene lookup returns CDR1 MGHDK and CDR2 SYGVNS. After removal of 0 bases from V and 7 bases from J, the junction contained 9 bases not matched to a gene.

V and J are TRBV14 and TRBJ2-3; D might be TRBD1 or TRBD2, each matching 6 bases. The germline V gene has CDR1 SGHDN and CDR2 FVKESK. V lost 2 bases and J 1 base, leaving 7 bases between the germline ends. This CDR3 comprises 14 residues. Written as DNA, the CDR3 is TGTGCCAGCAGCCAACGGGGGCGCACAGATACGCAGTATTTT. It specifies CASSQRGRTDTQYF.

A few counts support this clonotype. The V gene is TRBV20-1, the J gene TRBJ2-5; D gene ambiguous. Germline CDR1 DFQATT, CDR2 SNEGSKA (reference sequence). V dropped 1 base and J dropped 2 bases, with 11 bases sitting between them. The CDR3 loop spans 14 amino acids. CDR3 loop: CSARVVTLQETQYF. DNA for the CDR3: TGCAGTGCTAGAGTGGTGACCCTACAAGAGACCCAGTACTTC.

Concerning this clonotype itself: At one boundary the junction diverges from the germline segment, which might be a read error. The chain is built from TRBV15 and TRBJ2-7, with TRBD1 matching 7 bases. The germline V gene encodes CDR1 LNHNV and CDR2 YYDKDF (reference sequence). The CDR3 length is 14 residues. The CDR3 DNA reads TGTGCCACCAGCAGGTACAGGGGTGGCTACGGGCAGTACTTC. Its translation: CATSRYRGGYGQYF.

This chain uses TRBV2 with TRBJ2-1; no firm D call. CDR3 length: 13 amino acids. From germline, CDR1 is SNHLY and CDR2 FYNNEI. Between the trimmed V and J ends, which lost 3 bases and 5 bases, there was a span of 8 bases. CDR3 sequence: CASSDFVDNEQFF. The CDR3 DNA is TGTGCCAGCAGTGATTTCGTGGACAATGAGCAGTTCTTC. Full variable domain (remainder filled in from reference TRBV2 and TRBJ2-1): EPEVTQTPSHQVTQMGQEVILRCVPISNHLYFYWYRQILGQKVEFLVSFYNNEISEKSEIFDDQFSVERPDGSNFTLKIRSTKLEDSAMYFCASSDFVDNEQFFGPGTRLTVL.

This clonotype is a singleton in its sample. The DNA for the CDR3 is TGCGCCAGCAGCTTGGAAGGACAGGGCGTCTCACCCCTCCACTTT. Protein: CASSLEGQGVSPLHF. This chain uses TRBV5-1 with TRBJ1-6; 8 positions match TRBD1. Germline V lookup: CDR1 SGHRS, CDR2 YFSETQ. The V gene end was trimmed by 0 bases and the J gene end by 10 bases; junction bases not matched to a gene: 6. This CDR3 is built from 15 residues.

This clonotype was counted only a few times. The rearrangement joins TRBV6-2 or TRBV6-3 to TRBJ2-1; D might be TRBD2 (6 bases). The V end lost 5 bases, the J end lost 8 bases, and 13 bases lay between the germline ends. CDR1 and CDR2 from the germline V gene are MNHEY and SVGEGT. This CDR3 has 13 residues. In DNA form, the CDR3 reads TGTGCCAGCAGTGGCCGGGAGTCCGATGAGCAGTTCTTC. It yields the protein CASSGRESDEQFF.

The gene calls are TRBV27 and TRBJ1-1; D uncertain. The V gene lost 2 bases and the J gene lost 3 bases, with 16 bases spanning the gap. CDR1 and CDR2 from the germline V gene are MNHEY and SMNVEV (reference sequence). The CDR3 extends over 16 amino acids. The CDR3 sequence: CASSLPPTLPHTEAFF. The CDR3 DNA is TGTGCCAGCAGTTTACCCCCGACCCTTCCACACACTGAAGCTTTCTTT.

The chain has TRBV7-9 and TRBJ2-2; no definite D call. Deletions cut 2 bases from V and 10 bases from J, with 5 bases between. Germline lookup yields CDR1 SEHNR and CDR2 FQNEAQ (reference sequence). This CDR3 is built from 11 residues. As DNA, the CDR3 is TGTGCCAGCAGCTTAAACCAGGAGCTGTTTTTT. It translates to CASSLNQELFF.

CDR3 DNA sequence: TGCAGTGCTAGGTTAGCGGGAGGGCCGCCCGATACGCAGTATTTT. This encodes CSARLAGGPPDTQYF. The chain has TRBV20-1 and TRBJ2-3; 11 bases align to TRBD2. CDR1 DFQATT and CDR2 SNEGSKA come from the germline V gene (reference sequence). The trim removed 3 bases at V and 6 bases at J, leaving 8 bases unmatched. This CDR3 is built from 15 residues.

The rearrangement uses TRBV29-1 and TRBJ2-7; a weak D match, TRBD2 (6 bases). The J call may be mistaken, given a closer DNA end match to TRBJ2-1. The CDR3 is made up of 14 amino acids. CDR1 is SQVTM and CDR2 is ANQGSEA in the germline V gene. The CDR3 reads CSVLIQGGYNEQFF. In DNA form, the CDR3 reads TGCAGCGTTCTCATTCAGGGAGGCTACAATGAGCAGTTCTTC.

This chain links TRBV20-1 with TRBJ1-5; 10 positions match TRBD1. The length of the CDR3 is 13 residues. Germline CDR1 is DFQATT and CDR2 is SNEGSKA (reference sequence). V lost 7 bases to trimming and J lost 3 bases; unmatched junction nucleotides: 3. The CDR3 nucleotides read TGCAGTGGAGACAGGGGGCTCAATCAGCCCCAGCATTTT. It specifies CSGDRGLNQPQHF.

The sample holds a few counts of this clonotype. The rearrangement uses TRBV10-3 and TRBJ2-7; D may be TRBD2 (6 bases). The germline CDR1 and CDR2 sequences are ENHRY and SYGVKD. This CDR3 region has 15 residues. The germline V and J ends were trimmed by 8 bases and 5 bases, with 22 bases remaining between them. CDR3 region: CAIAALGSGVDEQYF. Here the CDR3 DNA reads TGTGCCATCGCGGCATTGGGGTCGGGGGTTGACGAGCAGTACTTC.

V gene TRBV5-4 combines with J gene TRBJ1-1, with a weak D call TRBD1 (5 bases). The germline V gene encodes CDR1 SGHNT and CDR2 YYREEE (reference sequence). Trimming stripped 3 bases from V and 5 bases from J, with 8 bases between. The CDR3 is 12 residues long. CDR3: CASSWGGTEAFF. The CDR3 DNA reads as TGTGCCAGCAGCTGGGGGGGGACTGAAGCTTTCTTT.

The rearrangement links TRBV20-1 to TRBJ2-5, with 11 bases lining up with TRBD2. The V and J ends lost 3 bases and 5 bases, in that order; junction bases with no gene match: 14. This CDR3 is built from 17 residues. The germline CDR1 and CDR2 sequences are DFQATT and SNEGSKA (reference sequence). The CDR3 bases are TGCAGTGCTAGTGGAGGGCACATAGCGGGGGGGCTTGAGACCCAGTACTTC. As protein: CSASGGHIAGGLETQYF.

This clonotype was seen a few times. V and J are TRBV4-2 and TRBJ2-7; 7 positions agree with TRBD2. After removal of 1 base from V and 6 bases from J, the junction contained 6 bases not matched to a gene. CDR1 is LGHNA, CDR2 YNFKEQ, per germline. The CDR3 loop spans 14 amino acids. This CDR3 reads CASSQGEGQGEQYF. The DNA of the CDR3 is TGTGCCAGCAGCCAAGGGGAGGGGCAAGGCGAGCAGTACTTC.

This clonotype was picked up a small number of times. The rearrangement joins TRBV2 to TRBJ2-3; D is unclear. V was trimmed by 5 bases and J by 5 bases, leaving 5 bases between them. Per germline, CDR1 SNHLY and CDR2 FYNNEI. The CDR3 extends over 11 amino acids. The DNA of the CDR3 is TGTGCCAGCAGTTTTGAAGATACGCAGTATTTT. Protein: CASSFEDTQYF.

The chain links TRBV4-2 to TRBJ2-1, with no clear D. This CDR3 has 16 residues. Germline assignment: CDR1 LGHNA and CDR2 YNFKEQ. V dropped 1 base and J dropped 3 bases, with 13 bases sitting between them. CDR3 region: CASSQVGITNYNEQFF. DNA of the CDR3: TGTGCCAGCAGCCAAGTTGGTATTACCAACTACAATGAGCAGTTCTTC.

The CDR3 reads CSVEGGQRMNTEAFF. The CDR3 DNA reads as TGCAGCGTTGAAGGGGGACAGCGGATGAACACTGAAGCTTTCTTT. V and J are TRBV29-1 and TRBJ1-1, with 7 bases that match TRBD1. J lost 0 bases, V lost 1 base, and 5 bases had no gene match. The CDR3 length is 15 residues. The V gene's germline CDR1 is SQVTM and CDR2 ANQGSEA. Using reference TRBV29-1 and TRBJ1-1 for the parts outside the CDR3, the full variable domain is SAVISQKPSRDICQRGTSLTIQCQVDSQVTMMFWYRQQPGQSLTLIATANQGSEATYESGFVIDKFPISRPNLTFSTLTVSNMSPEDSSIYLCSVEGGQRMNTEAFFGQGTRLTVV.

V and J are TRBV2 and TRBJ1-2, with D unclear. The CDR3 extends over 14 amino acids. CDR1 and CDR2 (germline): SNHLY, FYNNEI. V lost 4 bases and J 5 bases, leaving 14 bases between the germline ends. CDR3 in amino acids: CASSAGIPGYGYTF. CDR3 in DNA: TGTGCCAGCAGTGCAGGCATTCCTGGATATGGCTACACCTTC. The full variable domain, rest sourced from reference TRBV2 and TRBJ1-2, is EPEVTQTPSHQVTQMGQEVILRCVPISNHLYFYWYRQILGQKVEFLVSFYNNEISEKSEIFDDQFSVERPDGSNFTLKIRSTKLEDSAMYFCASSAGIPGYGYTFGSGTRLTVV.

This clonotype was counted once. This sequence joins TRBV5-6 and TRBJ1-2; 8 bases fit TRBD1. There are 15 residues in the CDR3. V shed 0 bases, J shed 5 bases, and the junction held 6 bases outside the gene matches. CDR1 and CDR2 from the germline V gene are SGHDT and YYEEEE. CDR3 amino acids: CASSLEDRDFYGYTF. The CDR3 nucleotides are TGTGCCAGCAGCTTGGAGGACAGGGACTTTTATGGCTACACCTTC.

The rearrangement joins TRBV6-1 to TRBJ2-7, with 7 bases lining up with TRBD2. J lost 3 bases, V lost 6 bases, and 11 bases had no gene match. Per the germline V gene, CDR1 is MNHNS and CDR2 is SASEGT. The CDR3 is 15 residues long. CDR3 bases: TGTGCCAGCAGCCTTGGACTAGTTGGTGACTACGAGCAGTACTTC. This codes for CASSLGLVGDYEQYF.